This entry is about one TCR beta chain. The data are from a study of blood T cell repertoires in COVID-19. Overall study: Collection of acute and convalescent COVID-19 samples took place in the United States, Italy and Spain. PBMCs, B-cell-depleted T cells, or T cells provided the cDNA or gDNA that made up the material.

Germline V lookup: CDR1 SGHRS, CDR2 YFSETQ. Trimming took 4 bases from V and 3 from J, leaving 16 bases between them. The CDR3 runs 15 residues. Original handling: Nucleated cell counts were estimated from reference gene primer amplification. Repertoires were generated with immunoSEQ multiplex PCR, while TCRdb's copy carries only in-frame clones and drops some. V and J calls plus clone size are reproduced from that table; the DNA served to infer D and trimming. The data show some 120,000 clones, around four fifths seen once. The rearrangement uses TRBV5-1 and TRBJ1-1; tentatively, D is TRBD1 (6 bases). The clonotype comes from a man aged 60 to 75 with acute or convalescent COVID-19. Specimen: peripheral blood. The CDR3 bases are TGCGCCAGCAGCCCAGGACAGTTAGGGTACACTGAAGCTTTCTTT. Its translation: CASSPGQLGYTEAFF.